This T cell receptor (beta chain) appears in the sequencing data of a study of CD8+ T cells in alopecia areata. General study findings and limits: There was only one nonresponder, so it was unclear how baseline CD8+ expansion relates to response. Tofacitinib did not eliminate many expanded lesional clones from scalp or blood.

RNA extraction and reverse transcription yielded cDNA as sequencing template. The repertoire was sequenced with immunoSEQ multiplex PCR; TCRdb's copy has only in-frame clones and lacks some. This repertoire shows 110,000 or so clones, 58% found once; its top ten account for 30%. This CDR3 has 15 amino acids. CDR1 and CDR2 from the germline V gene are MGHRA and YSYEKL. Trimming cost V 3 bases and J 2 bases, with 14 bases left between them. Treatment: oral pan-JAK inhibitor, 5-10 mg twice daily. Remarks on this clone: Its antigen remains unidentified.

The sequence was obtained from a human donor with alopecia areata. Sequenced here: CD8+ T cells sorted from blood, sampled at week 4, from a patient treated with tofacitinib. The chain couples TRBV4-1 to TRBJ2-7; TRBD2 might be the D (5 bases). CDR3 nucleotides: TGCGCCAGCAGCCAGGGTGGACTGGGTACCTACGAGCAGTACTTC. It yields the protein CASSQGGLGTYEQYF.